These 30 T cell receptor beta chains share one sample of origin, sequenced in a study (dated by TCRdb to 2021 to 2024). The protocol used for the library was the immunoSEQ multiplex PCR assay. The table was pulled from immuneACCESS by TCRdb, which kept in-frame rearrangements only. Such tables lose some clones; where checked, under half of the loss comes from unresolved V genes, and the rest has no known cause. The sample has 55,000 to 70,000 clones on record, around 93% of them singletons. Of the sample, approximately 4.4% is held by the ten largest clones. Sequenced: PBMCs. The receptors shown here come from a man between 35 and 55 years old with rheumatoid arthritis.

The chain uses TRBV21-1 and TRBJ1-2. TRBV21-1 is an annotated pseudogene. The CDR3 is 13 amino acids. The CDR3 here is CASSMGSGYGYTF. The CDR3 DNA is TGTGCCAGCAGCATGGGGTCGGGCTATGGCTACACCTTC.

The CDR3 loop is CASSLEAATYNSPLHF. As DNA, the CDR3 is TGCGCCAGCAGCTTGGAGGCAGCCACCTATAATTCACCCCTCCACTTT. V usage is TRBV5-1 and J usage is TRBJ1-6; D is undetermined. CDR1 is SGHRS and CDR2 is YFSETQ in the germline V gene. Trimming removed 0 bases at V and 2 bases at J, with 9 bases between. This CDR3 has 16 amino acids.

This clone came up once. This chain joins TRBV21-1 and TRBJ1-2. TRBV21-1 is a recognized pseudogene. The CDR3 consists of 12 residues. The chain's CDR3 is CASSKVGDGYTF. Written as DNA, the CDR3 is TGTGCCAGCAGCAAAGTTGGAGATGGCTACACCTTC.

This chain uses TRBV27 with TRBJ2-5; 11 bases match TRBD2. The CDR3 loop spans 14 amino acids. Looked up from germline, CDR1 is MNHEY and CDR2 is SMNVEV (reference sequence). V lost 4 bases and J lost 5; bases outside the gene matches: 3. The CDR3 loop is CASSYTSGSETQYF. The CDR3 region has the DNA TGTGCCAGCAGTTATACTAGCGGGAGTGAGACCCAGTACTTC.

The rearrangement uses TRBV14 and TRBJ2-1; 11 nucleotides agree with TRBD2. J was trimmed by 5 bases and V by 1 base; bases with no gene match: 4. Looked up from germline, CDR1 is SGHDN and CDR2 is FVKESK. The CDR3 contains 16 residues. As DNA, the CDR3 is TGTGCCAGCAGCCAAGCGGGACTAGCGGAGAACAATGAGCAGTTCTTC. Its protein product is CASSQAGLAENNEQFF.

This clone came up a few times. The germline gene is not matched at one end of the junction; a read error may be the cause. The V and J genes are TRBV5-4 and TRBJ1-1; maybe TRBD1 (5 bases). CDR3 length: 9 residues. Germline V gene data show CDR1 as SGHNT and CDR2 as YYREEE (reference sequence). The CDR3 spells CASSLGGTF. The CDR3 bases are TGTGCCAGCAGCTTGGGCGGGACCTTT.

The chain carries TRBV6-5 and TRBJ1-1; D is unclear. V lost 4 bases and J 4 bases, leaving 7 bases between the germline ends. Germline V gene lookup returns CDR1 MNHEY and CDR2 SVGAGI. The CDR3 is 12 amino acids. The CDR3 protein is CASSSPGTEAFF. The CDR3 nucleotides are TGTGCCAGCAGTTCCCCGGGCACTGAAGCTTTCTTT.

This chain's CDR3 is CASSPLDGLANYGYTF. In DNA form, the CDR3 reads TGTGCCAGCTCACCACTGGATGGGTTGGCTAACTATGGCTACACCTTC. The V gene is TRBV18, the J gene TRBJ1-2; D is unresolved. This CDR3 contains 16 residues. The germline CDR1 and CDR2 sequences are KGHSH and LQKENI. Deletions cut 1 base from V and 0 bases from J, with 12 bases between. The full variable domain, completed using reference TRBV18 and TRBJ1-2, is NAGVMQNPRHLVRRRGQEARLRCSPMKGHSHVYWYRQLPEEGLKFMVYLQKENIIDESGMPKERFSAEFPKEGPSILRIQQVVRGDSAAYFCASSPLDGLANYGYTFGSGTRLTVV.

This chain joins TRBV27 and TRBJ2-5, with D maybe TRBD2 (7 bases). The length of the CDR3 is 16 residues. Germline V gives CDR1 MNHEY, CDR2 SMNVEV (reference sequence). Trimming took off 1 base at V and 3 bases at J, with 15 bases between the two ends. The CDR3 here is CASSLWRGGAEETQYF. The CDR3 bases are TGTGCCAGCAGTTTATGGAGGGGGGGGGCCGAAGAGACCCAGTACTTC.

This chain links TRBV7-2 with TRBJ2-7; D is undetermined. V lost 7 bases and J 0 bases, leaving 4 bases between the germline ends. Germline V CDR1 and CDR2: SGHTA, FQGNSA. The CDR3 totals 11 residues. The CDR3 DNA reads as TGTGCCAGCACCAACTCCTACGAGCAGTACTTC. It is translated as CASTNSYEQYF.

A single count supports this clone. V and J are TRBV5-1 and TRBJ1-6; 8 nucleotides match TRBD1. CDR1 is SGHRS and CDR2 is YFSETQ in the germline V gene. The CDR3 is made up of 16 amino acids. The V and J ends lost 4 bases and 6 bases, in that order; junction bases with no gene match: 9. CDR3 sequence reads: CASSVAGGEGNSPLHF. In DNA, the CDR3 is TGCGCCAGCAGCGTCGCAGGGGGCGAGGGTAATTCACCCCTCCACTTT.

This chain joins TRBV11-2 and TRBJ1-5, with TRBD1 as a possible D gene (5 bases). The CDR3 runs to 19 residues. Germline CDR1 is SGHAT and CDR2 is FQNNGV. V was pared by 0 bases and J by 0 bases, with 18 bases between. CDR3 sequence reads: CASSLELLGTGNSNQPQHF. CDR3 in DNA: TGTGCCAGCAGCTTAGAGTTGCTTGGGACGGGAAATAGCAATCAGCCCCAGCATTTT.

V is TRBV18 and J is TRBJ1-3; D may be TRBD1 (6 bases). The germline CDR1 and CDR2 sequences are KGHSH and LQKENI. V gave up 0 bases and J gave up 4 bases, with 16 bases separating them. The CDR3 is 17 amino acids. CDR3 in amino acids: CASSPPGGGIFGNTIYF. In DNA, the CDR3 is TGTGCCAGCTCACCACCGGGAGGGGGAATTTTCGGAAACACCATATATTTT.

The chain is built from TRBV5-4 and TRBJ2-5; tentative D call: TRBD2 (5 bases). Germline CDR1 reads SGHNT; CDR2 reads YYREEE (reference sequence). V lost 5 bases and J lost 4, with 12 bases in between. The CDR3 is made up of 13 amino acids. The CDR3 region has the DNA TGTGCCAGCAGGTTTGGACTGGGAGAGACCCAGTACTTC. Its protein product is CASRFGLGETQYF. Together with reference TRBV5-4 and TRBJ2-5, the CDR3 gives the full variable domain: ETGVTQSPTHLIKTRGQQVTLRCSSQSGHNTVSWYQQALGQGPQFIFQYYREEENGRGNFPPRFSGLQFPNYSSELNVNALELDDSALYLCASRFGLGETQYFGPGTRLLVL.

V and J are TRBV9 and TRBJ2-1; 7 nucleotides match TRBD1. CDR1 and CDR2 from the germline V gene are SGDLS and YYNGEE. V lost 3 bases, J lost 8 bases, and 8 bases stayed unmatched. The length of the CDR3 is 14 residues. CDR3 coding DNA: TGTGCCAGCAGCGCCACAGGGGTTGCGGATGAGCAGTTCTTC. This codes for CASSATGVADEQFF.

This chain joins TRBV3-1 (or the pseudogene TRBV3-2) and TRBJ1-4; the match to TRBD1 covers 8 bases. The J segment lost 5 bases and the V segment lost 3 bases, leaving 8 bases of the junction unmatched. CDR1 LGHDT and CDR2 YNNKEL come from the germline V gene (reference sequence). The CDR3 is 16 amino acids. CDR3: CASSHFAGGVNEKLFF. CDR3 bases: TGTGCCAGCAGCCACTTCGCAGGGGGCGTCAATGAAAAACTGTTTTTT.

The V and J genes are TRBV2 and TRBJ1-2; perhaps TRBD1 as D (6 bases). V was pared by 6 bases and J by 8 bases, with 19 bases between. The CDR3 length is 14 residues. The germline V gene encodes CDR1 SNHLY and CDR2 FYNNEI. The CDR3 bases are TGTGCCAGCAGCGGGGACATCTTCGGTGGGGGCTACACCTTC. It yields the protein CASSGDIFGGGYTF.

The chain is built from TRBV9 and TRBJ2-3, with TRBD1 matching 10 bases. The germline gives CDR1 SGDLS, CDR2 YYNGEE. This CDR3 contains 18 residues. J was trimmed by 5 bases and V by 0 bases; bases with no gene match: 12. Written as DNA, the CDR3 is TGTGCCAGCAGCGTAGCTACCCCCACCGGGACAGGGGTAGATACGCAGTATTTT. It yields the protein CASSVATPTGTGVDTQYF. Using reference TRBV9 and TRBJ2-3 for the parts outside the CDR3, the full variable domain is DSGVTQTPKHLITATGQRVTLRCSPRSGDLSVYWYQQSLDQGLQFLIQYYNGEERAKGNILERFSAQQFPDLHSELNLSSLELGDSALYFCASSVATPTGTGVDTQYFGPGTRLTVL.

This chain links TRBV4-2 with TRBJ2-2; D gene ambiguous. Trimming shortened V by 7 bases and J by 4 bases, and 16 bases separated the two germline ends. There are 15 residues in the CDR3. CDR1 and CDR2 (germline): LGHNA, YNFKEQ. In DNA, the CDR3 is TGTGCCAGCACCACTCCTGGTGGCCCCACCGGGGAGCTGTTTTTT. Amino acid sequence: CASTTPGGPTGELFF.

V is TRBV27 and J is TRBJ1-2; D is unclear. Germline V gives CDR1 MNHEY, CDR2 SMNVEV (reference sequence). This CDR3 has 14 amino acids. The V end was cut by 3 bases, the J end by 5 bases, with 13 bases between. CDR3 sequence (DNA): TGTGCCAGCAGTTTCACGGCAGATCTATATGGCTACACCTTC. Amino acids: CASSFTADLYGYTF.

The J gene is TRBJ2-1, the V gene TRBV12-3 or TRBV12-4, with D possibly TRBD2 on 6 matching bases. Trimming pared 3 bases from V and 6 bases from J, leaving 9 bases between. This CDR3 has 13 amino acids. Here the CDR3 reads CASSFLEGNEQFF. Written as DNA, the CDR3 is TGTGCCAGCAGTTTTTTGGAGGGCAATGAGCAGTTCTTC.

The gene calls are TRBV7-9 and TRBJ2-3; 7 positions match TRBD2. The trim removed 5 bases at V and 1 base at J, leaving 6 bases unmatched. This CDR3 region has 15 residues. Per the germline V gene, CDR1 is SEHNR and CDR2 is FQNEAQ (reference sequence). The chain's CDR3 is CASSHRSGGTDTQYF. The DNA for the CDR3 is TGTGCCAGCAGCCACCGGAGCGGGGGCACAGATACGCAGTATTTT. The entire variable domain, with the rest obtained from reference TRBV7-9 and TRBJ2-3, is as follows: DTGVSQNPRHKITKRGQNVTFRCDPISEHNRLYWYRQTLGQGPEFLTYFQNEAQLEKSRLLSDRFSAERPKGSFSTLEIQRTEQGDSAMYLCASSHRSGGTDTQYFGPGTRLTVL.

This sequence joins TRBV28 and TRBJ1-2; D not certain. The CDR3 sequence is 13 residues long. Germline V gene sequence: CDR1 MDHEN, CDR2 SYDVKM. Trimming took off 3 bases at V and 7 bases at J, with 12 bases between the two ends. The CDR3 DNA sequence: TGTGCCAGCAGTTTTCGCCCCCGAAGTGGCTACACCTTC. It codes for CASSFRPRSGYTF.

V is TRBV27 and J is TRBJ2-3; D is unresolved. V shed 2 bases and J shed 2 bases, with 11 bases lying between them. CDR3 length equals 15 residues. Germline values: CDR1 MNHEY, CDR2 SMNVEV (reference sequence). In DNA, the CDR3 is TGTGCCAGCAGTTTAGAGTACTCACACACAGATACGCAGTATTTT. It codes for CASSLEYSHTDTQYF.

The CDR3 loop reads CASSLGSRGFLTDTQYF. The CDR3 DNA is TGCGCCAGCAGCTTGGGGTCGAGGGGATTTCTCACAGATACGCAGTATTTT. V and J are TRBV5-1 and TRBJ2-3; D might be TRBD1 or TRBD2, each matching 5 bases. V gave up 0 bases and J gave up 2 bases, with 16 bases separating them. The CDR3 consists of 17 residues. Germline values: CDR1 SGHRS, CDR2 YFSETQ.

V is TRBV30 and J is TRBJ1-1; no definite D call. Germline CDR1 GTSNPN, CDR2 SVGIG (reference sequence). This CDR3 region has 10 residues. V lost 7 bases to trimming and J lost 7 bases, with 10 bases between them. The CDR3 sequence: CASHRLEAFF. In nucleotides, the CDR3 is TGTGCCTCCCACCGGCTTGAAGCTTTCTTT.

The V gene is TRBV3-1 (or the pseudogene TRBV3-2), the J gene TRBJ2-3; no definite D call. The CDR3 contains 11 residues. CDR1 LGHDT and CDR2 YNNKEL come from the germline V gene (reference sequence). V was pared by 6 bases and J by 1 base, with 2 bases between. The CDR3 nucleotides read TGTGCCAGCAGACGCACAGATACGCAGTATTTT. Translating gives CASRRTDTQYF.

V usage is TRBV19 and J usage is TRBJ2-7; 8 nucleotides align to TRBD1. This CDR3 is built from 16 residues. The germline V gene encodes CDR1 LNHDA and CDR2 SQIVND (reference sequence). V lost 5 bases to trimming and J lost 1 base; unmatched junction nucleotides: 10. CDR3 DNA sequence: TGTGCCAGTAGTTCTCGCGGACAGGGAAGGTCCTACGAGCAGTACTTC. As protein: CASSSRGQGRSYEQYF.

V is TRBV3-1 (or the pseudogene TRBV3-2) and J is TRBJ1-5; D unclear. V was cut by 5 bases and J by 6 bases, with 11 bases left in between. The CDR3 runs 13 residues. Germline CDR1 is LGHDT and CDR2 is YNNKEL (reference sequence). The CDR3 sequence is CASSFLDSQPQHF. DNA of the CDR3: TGTGCCAGCAGCTTTTTAGATAGTCAGCCCCAGCATTTT.

This sequence joins TRBV11-2 and TRBJ1-3, with D maybe TRBD1 (6 bases). The CDR3 loop spans 14 amino acids. CDR1 is SGHAT and CDR2 is FQNNGV in the germline V gene. V was clipped by 3 bases and J by 2 bases, with 8 bases between them. The chain's CDR3 is CASSFRTAGNTIYF. The CDR3 DNA is TGTGCCAGCAGCTTCCGGACAGCTGGAAACACCATATATTTT.